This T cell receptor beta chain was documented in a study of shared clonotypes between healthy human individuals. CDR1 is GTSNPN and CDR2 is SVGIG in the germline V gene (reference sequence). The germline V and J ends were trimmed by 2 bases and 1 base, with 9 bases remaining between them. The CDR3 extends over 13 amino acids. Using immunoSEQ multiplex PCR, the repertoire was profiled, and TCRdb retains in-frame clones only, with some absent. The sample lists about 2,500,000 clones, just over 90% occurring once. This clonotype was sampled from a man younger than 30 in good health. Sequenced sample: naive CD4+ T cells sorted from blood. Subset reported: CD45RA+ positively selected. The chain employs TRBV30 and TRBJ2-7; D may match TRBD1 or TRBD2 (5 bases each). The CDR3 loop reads CAWSIGESYEQYF. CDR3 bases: TGTGCCTGGAGTATAGGGGAGTCCTACGAGCAGTACTTC.